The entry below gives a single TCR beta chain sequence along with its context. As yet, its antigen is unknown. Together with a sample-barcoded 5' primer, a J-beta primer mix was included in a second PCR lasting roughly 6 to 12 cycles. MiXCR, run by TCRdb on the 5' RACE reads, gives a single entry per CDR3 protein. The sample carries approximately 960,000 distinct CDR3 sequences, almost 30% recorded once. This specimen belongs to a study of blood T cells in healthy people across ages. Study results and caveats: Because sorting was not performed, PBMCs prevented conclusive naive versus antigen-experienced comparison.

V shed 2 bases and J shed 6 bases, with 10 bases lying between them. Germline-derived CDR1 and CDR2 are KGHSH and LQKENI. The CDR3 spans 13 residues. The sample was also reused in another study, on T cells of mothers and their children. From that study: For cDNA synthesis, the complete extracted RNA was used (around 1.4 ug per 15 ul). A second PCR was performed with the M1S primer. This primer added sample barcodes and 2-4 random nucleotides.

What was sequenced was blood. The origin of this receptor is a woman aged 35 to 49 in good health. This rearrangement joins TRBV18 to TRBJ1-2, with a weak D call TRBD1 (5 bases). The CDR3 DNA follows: TGTGCCAGCTCACCAATGGGGGGGGATGGCTACACCTTC. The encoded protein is CASSPMGGDGYTF.